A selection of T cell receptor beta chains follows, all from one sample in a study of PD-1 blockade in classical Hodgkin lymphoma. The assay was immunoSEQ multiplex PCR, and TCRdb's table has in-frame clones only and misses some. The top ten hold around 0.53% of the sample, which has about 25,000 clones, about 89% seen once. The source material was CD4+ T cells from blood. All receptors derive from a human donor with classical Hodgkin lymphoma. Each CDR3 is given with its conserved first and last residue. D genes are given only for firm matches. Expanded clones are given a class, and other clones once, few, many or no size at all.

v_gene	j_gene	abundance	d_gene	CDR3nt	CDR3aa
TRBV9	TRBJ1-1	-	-	TGTGCCAGCAGCATTACAGGGAACACTGAAGCTTTCTTT	CASSITGNTEAFF
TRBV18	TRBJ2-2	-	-	TGTGCCAGCTCACCAACCGGGGAGACGGACACCGGGGAGCTGTTTTTT	CASSPTGETDTGELFF
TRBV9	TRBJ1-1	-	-	TGTGCCAGCAGCTTCACAGATTCGAACACTGAAGCTTTCTTT	CASSFTDSNTEAFF
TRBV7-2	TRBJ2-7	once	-	TGTGCCAGTAAACGTGGGACGGGGGACTACGAGCAGTACTTC	CASKRGTGDYEQYF
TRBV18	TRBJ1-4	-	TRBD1	TGTGCCAGCTCACCAGGGACAGGGTTACAGGAAAAACTGTTTTTT	CASSPGTGLQEKLFF
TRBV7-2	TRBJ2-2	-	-	TGTGCCAGCAGCCTCGACAGGACCGGGGAGCTGTTTTTT	CASSLDRTGELFF
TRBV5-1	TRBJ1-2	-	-	TGCGCCAGCAGCTCAGGACCATCCAGACAGAGCTATGGCTACACCTTC	CASSSGPSRQSYGYTF
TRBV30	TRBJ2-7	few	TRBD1	TGTGCCTGCAATAACGGGACAGGTTCCCACGAGCAGTACTTC	CACNNGTGSHEQYF
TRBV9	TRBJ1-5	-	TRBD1	TGTGCCAGCAGCGTAGGGGACAGGGGAAGTCAGCCCCAGCATTTT	CASSVGDRGSQPQHF
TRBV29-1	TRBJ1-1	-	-	TGCAGCGTTGAGTTTGGGAGGGGCACTGAAGCTTTCTTT	CSVEFGRGTEAFF
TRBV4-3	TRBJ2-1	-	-	TGCGCCAGCAGCCGAGCTCGGACTGGGAATGAGCAGTTCTTC	CASSRARTGNEQFF
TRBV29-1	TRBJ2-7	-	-	TGCAGCGTTGAAGATGAAAGGGACCACGAGCAGTACTTC	CSVEDERDHEQYF
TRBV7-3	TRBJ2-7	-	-	TGTGCCAGCAGCTTATCACCCTCCTACGAGCAGTACTTC	CASSLSPSYEQYF
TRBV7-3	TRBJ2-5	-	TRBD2	TGTGCCAGCAGTTCGGGACTAGCGGGGGCCTCGGGGGAGACCCAGTACTTC	CASSSGLAGASGETQYF
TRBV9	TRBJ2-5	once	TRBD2	TGTGCCAGCAGCGTAACTAGCGGGGGTTCCCAAGAGACCCAGTACTTC	CASSVTSGGSQETQYF
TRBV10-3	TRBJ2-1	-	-	TGTGCCAGCAGGGGAAGTGAGCAGTTCTTC	CASRGSEQFF
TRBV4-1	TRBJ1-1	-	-	TGCGCCAGCAGCCAAGTCGTTCACTTAGTCGGGACGAACACTGAAGCTTTCTTT	CASSQVVHLVGTNTEAFF
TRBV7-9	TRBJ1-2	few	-	TGTGCCAGCAGCCCCCCGGTCGCGGGCAGTTTGAACTATGGCTACACCTTC	CASSPPVAGSLNYGYTF
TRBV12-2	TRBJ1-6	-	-	TGTGCAAGTCGCTCCCGGACAGGGAGGGAAGGTTCACCCCTCCACTTT	CASRSRTGREGSPLHF
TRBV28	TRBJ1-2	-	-	TGTGCCAGCAGTTTATTGAGGGTCATGGGCTACACCTTC	CASSLLRVMGYTF
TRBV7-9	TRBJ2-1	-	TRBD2	TGTGCCAGCAGCTTAGGACTAGCGGGGGGGCGAGATGAGCAGTTCTTC	CASSLGLAGGRDEQFF
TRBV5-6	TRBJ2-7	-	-	TGTGCCAGCAGCTCCTCCGGGGTGGGCGAGCAGTACTTC	CASSSSGVGEQYF
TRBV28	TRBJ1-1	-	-	TGTGCCAGCAATCTAGCCTATCTCAGGGTACCCCTAGGGAAGAACACTGAAGCTTTCTTT	CASNLAYLRVPLGKNTEAFF
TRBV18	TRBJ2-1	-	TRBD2	TGTGCCAGCTCACCCGTAGCGGGGTCCTACAATGAGCAGTTCTTC	CASSPVAGSYNEQFF
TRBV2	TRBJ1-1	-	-	TGTGCCAGCAGTGAAACAGGGATGTACACTGAAGCTTTCTTT	CASSETGMYTEAFF
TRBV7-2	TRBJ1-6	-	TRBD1	TGTGCCAGCAGCCGGACCTCAGGGGGTAATTCACCCCTCCACTTT	CASSRTSGGNSPLHF
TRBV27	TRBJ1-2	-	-	TGTGCCAGCAGTAGGGGTGTACAGCTCGGCAACTATGGCTACACCTTC	CASSRGVQLGNYGYTF
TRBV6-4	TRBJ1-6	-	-	TGTGCCAGCGTCTGTGGGAGGTGGGCTAATTCACCCCTCCACTTT	CASVCGRWANSPLHF
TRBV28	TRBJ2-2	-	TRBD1	TGTGCCAGCCACACGGGGCAGGGGGCCGGGGAGCTGTTTTTT	CASHTGQGAGELFF
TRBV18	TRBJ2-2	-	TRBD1	TGTGCCAGCTCACCCCCCGGGACAGGGGGCATGACCGGGGAGCTGTTTTTT	CASSPPGTGGMTGELFF
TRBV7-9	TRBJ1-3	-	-	TGTGCCAGCAGCCCTTACGGGGCTGGAAACACCATATATTTT	CASSPYGAGNTIYF
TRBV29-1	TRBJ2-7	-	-	TGCAGCGTTGGTTACACCCCCTACGAGCAGTACTTC	CSVGYTPYEQYF
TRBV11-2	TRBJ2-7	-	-	TGTGCCAGCAGCTCCCCCAGGTCACTCGGTTCCCCCTTTGGGGAGCAGTACTTC	CASSSPRSLGSPFGEQYF
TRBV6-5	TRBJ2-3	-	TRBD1	TGTGCCAGCAGTTACTCGACAGGGGTCCCCACAGATACGCAGTATTTT	CASSYSTGVPTDTQYF
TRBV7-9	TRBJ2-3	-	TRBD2	TGTGCCAGCAGCCCGGGACTAGCGGGGGGGCCCACAGATACGCAGTATTTT	CASSPGLAGGPTDTQYF
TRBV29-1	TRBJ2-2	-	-	TGCAGCGTGCAAGGGTCCCCCGGGGAGCTGTTTTTT	CSVQGSPGELFF
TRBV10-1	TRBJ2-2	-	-	TGCGCCACCTCAACGGACGCGAACACCGGGGAGCTGTTTTTT	CATSTDANTGELFF
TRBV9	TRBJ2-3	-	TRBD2	TGTGCCAGCAGCTCACAGGGACTAGCGGGGGCAACGCAGTATTTT	CASSSQGLAGATQYF
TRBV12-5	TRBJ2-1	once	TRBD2	TGTGCTAGTGGTTACTACTATCCCAGGACTAGCGGGGATGGGAATGAGCAGTTCTTC	CASGYYYPRTSGDGNEQFF
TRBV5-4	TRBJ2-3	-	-	TGTGCCAGCAGCTTGGACAGAGAAGTTTCAACAGATACGCAGTATTTT	CASSLDREVSTDTQYF
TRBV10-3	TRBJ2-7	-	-	TGTGCCATCAGTGAGTCGAGGCAGGGCGAGCAGTACTTC	CAISESRQGEQYF
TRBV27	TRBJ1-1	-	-	TGTGCCAGCAGTTTGAGGGGGAGCACTGAAGCTTTCTTT	CASSLRGSTEAFF
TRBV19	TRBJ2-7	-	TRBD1	TGTGCCAGTAGTTCTAGGGACAGGAAATCCGAGCAGTACTTC	CASSSRDRKSEQYF
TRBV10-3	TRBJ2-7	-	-	TGTGCCATCGGGGGGTCAGGGAATCCCTACGAGCAGTACTTC	CAIGGSGNPYEQYF
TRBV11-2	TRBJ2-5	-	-	TGTGCCAGCAGCTTTCCCGGGTTTGGGGGGACCCAGTACTTC	CASSFPGFGGTQYF
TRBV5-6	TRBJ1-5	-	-	TGTGCCAGCAGCCACCAGGGTTCCGGGGGCAATCAGCCCCAGCATTTT	CASSHQGSGGNQPQHF